The 14 T cell receptor beta chains reported below all come from one sample, sequenced in a study of tumor-infiltrating lymphocytes in glioblastoma multiforme. TCR beta libraries were built from RNA through three nested multiplex PCR rounds using modified ARM-PCR. From the multiplex PCR reads, TCRdb called clonotypes with MiXCR, one entry per CDR3 protein. This sample has almost 20,000 distinct CDR3 sequences, with about two thirds found just once. The material sequenced was peripheral blood. These receptors were obtained from a male donor with glioblastoma.

As for this clonotype: In this CDR3 the conserved last residue, phenylalanine or tryptophan, is missing, so a read error is likely. The chain links TRBV4-1 to TRBJ2-1, with D perhaps matching TRBD1 or TRBD2 (5 bases each). The CDR3 is 16 residues long. Looked up from germline, CDR1 is MGHRA and CDR2 is YSYEKL. V lost 2 bases, J lost 9 bases, and 20 bases lay in between. CDR3 DNA sequence: TGCGCCAGCAGCCAATTCTCCCGTGAGGGGAATGGTGAGCAGTTCTAC. Protein: CASSQFSREGNGEQFY.

The chain couples TRBV5-5 to TRBJ2-1; D gene ambiguous. V was trimmed by 2 bases and J by 9 bases, leaving 18 bases between them. Per germline, CDR1 SGHKS and CDR2 YYEKEE (reference sequence). The CDR3 has 15 amino acids. CDR3 sequence: CASSFEYQRPCEQFF. DNA of the CDR3: TGTGCCAGCAGCTTCGAGTACCAGAGGCCATGTGAGCAGTTCTTC. The full variable domain, its missing parts supplied by reference TRBV5-5 and TRBJ2-1, is DAGVTQSPTHLIKTRGQQVTLRCSPISGHKSVSWYQQVLGQGPQFIFQYYEKEERGRGNFPDRFSARQFPNYSSELNVNALLLGDSALYLCASSFEYQRPCEQFFGPGTRLTVL.

With regard to this clonotype: This could be a read error, since a much larger clone is one nucleotide away. The chain links TRBV19 to TRBJ1-5, with no clear D. This CDR3 contains 14 residues. Germline CDR1 reads LNHDA; CDR2 reads SQIVND (reference sequence). The CDR3 loop is CASSILDGNQPQPF. The CDR3, as DNA: TGTGCCAGTAGTATTCTGGACGGCAATCAGCCCCAGCCTTTT.

The V call is TRBV6-6, the J call TRBJ2-2; perhaps TRBD1 as D (6 bases). This CDR3 comprises 16 residues. Germline V gene sequence: CDR1 MNHNY, CDR2 SVGAGI (reference sequence). V was clipped by 8 bases and J by 7 bases, with 23 bases between them. The CDR3 is CASEMWTEEDIGELFF. CDR3 nucleotides: TGTGCCAGCGAGATGTGGACAGAGGAAGACATCGGGGAGCTGTTTTTT.

This clonotype was picked up many times. The V gene is TRBV5-1, the J gene TRBJ2-3; D remains ambiguous. The CDR3 is made up of 12 amino acids. Germline-derived CDR1 and CDR2 are SGHRS and YFSETQ. V shed 0 bases and J shed 5 bases, with 4 bases lying between them. CDR3 bases: TGCGCCAGCAGCTTGGAGCAAGATACGCAGTATTTT. Amino acid sequence: CASSLEQDTQYF.

In its sample, this clonotype was seen many times. The V and J genes are TRBV12-3 or TRBV12-4 and TRBJ2-1, with 7 nucleotides matching TRBD2. The CDR3 contains 13 residues. The J segment lost 3 bases and the V segment lost 8 bases, leaving 4 bases of the junction unmatched. The DNA for the CDR3 is TGTGCCAGCGCTAGCGGAATCTACAATGAGCAGTTCTTC. Amino acids: CASASGIYNEQFF.

A remark on this clonotype: A clone one base away is much larger, so this may be a read error. The chain recombines TRBV11-2 with TRBJ1-2; TRBD1 matches 7 bases. Looked up from germline, CDR1 is SGHAT and CDR2 is FQNNGV. The CDR3 length is 15 residues. The CDR3 DNA follows: TGTGCCAGCAGCCAGCCGACAGGGATTCACTATGGCTGCACCTTC. This codes for CASSQPTGIHYGCTF.

Remarks on this clonotype: Mismatch with germline at one junction end may stem from a read error. The chain recombines TRBV11-2 with TRBJ2-3; tentative D call: TRBD2 (6 bases). Germline CDR1 and CDR2: SGHAT and FQNNGV. This CDR3 has 14 amino acids. CDR3 nucleotide sequence: TGTGGCAGCAGTTTGGGACCCGGGGGAGATAGGCAGTATTTT. This codes for CGSSLGPGGDRQYF.

This chain connects TRBV9 to TRBJ2-3; TRBD1 agrees at 7 bases. Germline CDR1 SGDLS, CDR2 YYNGEE. There are 15 residues in the CDR3. With V trimmed by 3 bases and J by 2 bases, 6 bases remained unmatched. The DNA for the CDR3 is TGTGCCAGCAGCGACCGGGACAGCCTCACAGATACGCAGTATTTT. The encoded protein is CASSDRDSLTDTQYF.

This clonotype was recorded a few times. The V and J genes are TRBV6-6 and TRBJ2-1, with D possibly TRBD2 on 5 matching bases. The germline V and J ends were trimmed by 8 bases and 0 bases, with 14 bases remaining between them. The CDR3 covers 15 residues. Per the germline V gene, CDR1 is MNHNY and CDR2 is SVGAGI (reference sequence). CDR3 in amino acids: CASGLVGSSYNEQFF. The CDR3 DNA reads TGTGCCAGCGGCCTAGTGGGGAGCTCCTACAATGAGCAGTTCTTC.

This chain joins TRBV29-1 and TRBJ2-1; D is perhaps TRBD2 (6 bases). The V gene lost 3 bases and the J gene lost 1 base, with 10 bases spanning the gap. The germline CDR1 and CDR2 sequences are SQVTM and ANQGSEA. The CDR3 extends over 14 amino acids. In DNA form, the CDR3 reads TGCAGCGTTGAGGGGGGAAGGTCCTACAATGAGCAGTTCTTC. It is translated as CSVEGGRSYNEQFF.

This chain connects TRBV6-1 to TRBJ2-2, with TRBD2 matching over 8 bases. This CDR3 is 14 amino acids long. The junction had 4 bases not matched to a gene; V was cut back by 5 bases and J by 5 bases. CDR1 is MNHNS and CDR2 is SASEGT in the germline V gene. CDR3 sequence: CASSREGGTGELFF. CDR3 DNA sequence: TGTGCCAGCAGTCGGGAGGGAGGTACCGGGGAGCTGTTTTTT.

With respect to this clonotype: The CDR3 end shows no conserved phenylalanine or tryptophan, and so a read error is likely. This sequence joins TRBV11-3 and TRBJ2-7; a possible D gene is TRBD1 (5 bases). The germline V and J ends were trimmed by 8 bases and 3 bases, with 14 bases remaining between them. Germline-derived CDR1 and CDR2 are SGHNT and YENEEA. The CDR3 sequence is 13 residues long. The CDR3 region is CASRQGEGYEQYL. The CDR3 nucleotides are TGTGCCAGCCGCCAAGGGGAAGGCTACGAGCAGTACCTC.

The rearrangement joins TRBV6-7 to TRBJ1-2, with D perhaps TRBD1 (6 bases). TRBV6-7 is reported as an ORF; its role is uncertain. The CDR3 extends over 14 amino acids. The V end was cut by 6 bases, the J end by 7 bases, with 18 bases between. The CDR3 DNA follows: TGTGCCAGCAGGCTTCCACAGGGATCACCTGGCTACACCTTC. Amino acid sequence: CASRLPQGSPGYTF.